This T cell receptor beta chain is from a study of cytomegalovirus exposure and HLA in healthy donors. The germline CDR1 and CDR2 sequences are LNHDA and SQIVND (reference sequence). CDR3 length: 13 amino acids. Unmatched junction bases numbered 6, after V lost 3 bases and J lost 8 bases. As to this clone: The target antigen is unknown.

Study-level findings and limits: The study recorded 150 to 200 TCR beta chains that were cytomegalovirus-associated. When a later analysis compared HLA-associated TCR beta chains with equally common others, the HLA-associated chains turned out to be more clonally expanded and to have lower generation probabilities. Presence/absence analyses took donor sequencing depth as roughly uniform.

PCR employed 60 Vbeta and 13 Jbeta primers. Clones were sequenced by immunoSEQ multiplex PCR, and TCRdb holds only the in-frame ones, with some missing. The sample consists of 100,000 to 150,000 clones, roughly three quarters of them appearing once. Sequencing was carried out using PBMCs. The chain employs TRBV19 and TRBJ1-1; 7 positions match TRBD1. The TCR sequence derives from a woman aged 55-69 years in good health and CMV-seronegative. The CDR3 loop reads CASSIGGTAEAFF. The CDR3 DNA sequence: TGTGCCAGTAGTATTGGAGGGACAGCCGAAGCTTTCTTT.